This T cell receptor (beta chain) stems from a study of blood T cell repertoires in COVID-19. Study context: Material from acute and convalescent COVID-19 was sourced from the United States, Italy and Spain. T cells, B-cell-depleted T cells, or PBMCs supplied cDNA or gDNA.

Clones were read by immunoSEQ multiplex PCR, and TCRdb kept only the in-frame ones, dropping some. The sample has approximately 250,000 clones, about 88% seen once. This CDR3 region has 13 residues. Germline CDR1 and CDR2: LNHDA and SQIVND (reference sequence). V was trimmed by 3 bases and J by 4 bases, leaving 9 bases between them. The clonotype originates from an older woman with COVID-19, enrolled during active disease. Sequencing input: peripheral blood. The V and J genes are TRBV19 and TRBJ1-2; D call uncertain. The CDR3 coding sequence is TGTGCCAGTAGTATTAGAGGCAGCTATGGCTACACCTTC. Translated: CASSIRGSYGYTF. The entire variable domain, with the rest obtained from reference TRBV19 and TRBJ1-2, is as follows: DGGITQSPKYLFRKEGQNVTLSCEQNLNHDAMYWYRQDPGQGLRLIYYSQIVNDFQKGDIAEGYSVSREKKESFPLTVTSAQKNPTAFYLCASSIRGSYGYTFGSGTRLTVV.